This T cell receptor beta chain was observed in a study of circulating and synovial CD4+ cells in juvenile arthritis. Profiled with immunoSEQ multiplex PCR; TCRdb holds only in-frame clones, not every one. The table shows around 30,000 clones, with about 95% occurring only once. V was trimmed by 1 base and J by 12 bases, leaving 25 bases between them. The CDR3 is 16 residues long. Germline loops: CDR1 SEHNR, CDR2 FQNEAQ (reference sequence). Study-level findings and limits: Vbeta family usage analysis did not detect the pathogenic-like versus bulk difference. T cell genome counts differed by at least an order of magnitude between CPL and CD4 samples. These repertoires were less diverse than bulk blood CD4 repertoires. Shared-clonotype fractions with synovium likely underestimate full repertoire overlap.

Concerning this clone: Its antigen is unidentified.

Input material: CD4+ T cells from blood. The chain has TRBV7-9 and TRBJ2-7; TRBD2 might be the D (6 bases). This clonotype was obtained from a human donor with juvenile idiopathic arthritis. The CDR3 region is CASSLGREQGWNRRYF. CDR3 nucleotides: TGTGCCAGCAGCTTAGGGCGGGAACAAGGGTGGAATAGGAGGTACTTC. Supplemented by reference TRBV7-9 and TRBJ2-7, the full variable domain reads DTGVSQNPRHKITKRGQNVTFRCDPISEHNRLYWYRQTLGQGPEFLTYFQNEAQLEKSRLLSDRFSAERPKGSFSTLEIQRTEQGDSAMYLCASSLGREQGWNRRYFGPGTRLTVT.